This is a list of T cell receptor beta chains from one sample in a study of T cells and Merkel cell carcinoma outcomes. Method: immunoSEQ multiplex PCR; TCRdb's copy keeps in-frame clones and lacks some. Here the sample spans 15,000 to 17,000 clones, about nine tenths being singletons. Sequencing used tumor tissue from Merkel cell carcinoma. These receptor sequences come from a human donor with Merkel cell carcinoma. Each CDR3 is given with its conserved first and last residue. The D gene is left open where the match is weak. The size entry is marked missing in some rows and otherwise reads once, few, many or a size class.

TRBV6-1,NA,TRBJ1-1,NA,12,CASSEERLKAFF,TGTGCCAGCAGTGAAGAGAGACTGAAAGCTTTCTTT
TRBV28,NA,TRBJ1-4,NA,14,CASSDSGAGASLFF,TGTGCCAGCAGTGACTCAGGGGCCGGCGCTAGTCTGTTTTTT
TRBV28,NA,TRBJ1-1,NA,12,CASRPQPLQAFF,TGTGCCAGCAGACCTCAGCCGCTTCAAGCTTTCTTT
TRBV15,NA,TRBJ1-1,once,14,CATSRDLMNTEAFF,TGTGCCACCAGCAGAGACTTAATGAACACTGAAGCTTTCTTT
TRBV9,NA,TRBJ1-1,NA,14,CASSVRGDGSEAFF,TGTGCCAGCAGCGTGAGGGGGGATGGATCTGAAGCTTTCTTT
TRBV5-6,NA,TRBJ2-7,NA,12,CASSFNIYEQYF,TGTGCCAGCAGCTTTAATATCTACGAGCAGTACTTT
TRBV6-1,NA,TRBJ2-3,once,13,CASKTSGQDTQYF,TGTGCCAGCAAGACAAGTGGACAAGATACGCAGTATTTT
TRBV9,NA,TRBJ2-1,NA,15,CASSVTPSSYNEQFF,TGTGCCAGCAGCGTGACACCTAGCTCCTACAATGAGCAGTTCTTC
TRBV4-1,NA,TRBJ2-3,NA,16,CASSPLLGKHADTQYF,TGCGCCAGCAGCCCCCTGCTGGGTAAGCATGCAGATACGCAGTATTTT
TRBV7-9,NA,TRBJ1-3,NA,18,CASSLDLGGWSSGNTIYF,TGTGCCAGCAGCTTAGATTTGGGAGGATGGTCCTCTGGAAACACCATATATTTT
TRBV6-1,NA,TRBJ1-2,NA,13,CASSEGFSGGYTF,TGTGCCAGCAGTGAAGGATTTAGTGGAGGCTACACCTTC
TRBV6-5,NA,TRBJ2-2,NA,16,CASSYSRGVNTGELFF,TGTGCCAGCAGTTACTCGAGAGGGGTGAACACCGGGGAGCTGTTTTTT
TRBV29-1,NA,TRBJ1-1,NA,13,CSVDAGLNTEAFF,TGCAGCGTTGATGCAGGGCTGAACACTGAAGCTTTCTTT
TRBV19,NA,TRBJ1-3,NA,13,CATTQGSGNTIYF,TGTGCCACAACACAGGGATCTGGAAACACCATATATTTT
TRBV5-6,TRBD1,TRBJ2-7,NA,12,CASSLDRDEQYF,TGTGCCAGCAGCCTGGACAGGGACGAGCAGTACTTC
TRBV21-1,NA,TRBJ2-7,once,17,CASSKGLIRTVFYEQYF,TGTGCCAGCAGCAAAGGGTTGATAAGGACAGTCTTCTACGAGCAGTACTTC
TRBV15,NA,TRBJ1-4,NA,14,CATSRESTNEKLFF,TGTGCCACCAGCAGAGAGTCAACTAATGAAAAACTGTTTTTT
TRBV9,TRBD2,TRBJ2-3,once,15,CASNVAGESTDTQYF,TGTGCCAGCAACGTAGCGGGGGAGAGCACAGATACGCAGTATTTT
TRBV6-5,NA,TRBJ1-1,NA,14,CASIRTEGNTEAFF,TGTGCCAGCATTCGGACAGAGGGGAACACTGAAGCTTTCTTT
TRBV5-1,TRBD2,TRBJ2-7,NA,17,CASSLVGLAGGEYEQYF,TGCGCCAGCAGCTTGGTGGGACTAGCGGGAGGGGAGTACGAGCAGTACTTC
TRBV15,NA,TRBJ2-3,NA,15,CATSRGTGAQNTQYF,TGTGCCACCAGCAGGGGGACGGGGGCGCAAAATACGCAGTATTTT
TRBV4-1,NA,TRBJ1-3,NA,14,CASSPFGTGNTIYF,TGCGCCAGCAGTCCCTTCGGGACGGGAAACACCATATATTTT
TRBV10-3,TRBD1,TRBJ1-2,NA,12,CAISSGGNGYTF,TGTGCCATCAGTTCAGGGGGAAATGGCTACACCTTC
TRBV4-2,NA,TRBJ2-1,NA,14,CASSQAGAIYEQFF,TGTGCCAGCAGCCAGGCGGGGGCCATCTATGAGCAGTTCTTC
TRBV2,NA,TRBJ1-5,NA,14,CASNRDTSNQPQHF,TGTGCCAGCAACCGGGACACCTCTAATCAGCCCCAGCATTTT
TRBV5-4,NA,TRBJ2-2,NA,16,CASSLIVAGMGGELFF,TGTGCCAGCAGCTTGATAGTAGCCGGTATGGGCGGAGAGCTGTTTTTT
TRBV11-3,NA,TRBJ2-7,NA,16,CASSPEGGTPRPEQYF,TGTGCCAGCAGCCCAGAGGGGGGCACCCCACGGCCCGAGCAGTACTTC
TRBV13,NA,TRBJ1-1,NA,11,CASSLGWGAFF,TGTGCCAGCAGCTTGGGGTGGGGAGCTTTCTTT
TRBV6-1,TRBD1,TRBJ2-3,NA,16,CASSEGTGGGTDTQYF,TGTGCCAGCAGTGAAGGGACAGGGGGTGGCACAGATACGCAGTATTTT
TRBV11-3,TRBD2,TRBJ2-1,NA,16,CASSSYSGRGYNEQFF,TGTGCCAGCAGCTCTTATAGCGGGAGGGGGTACAATGAGCAGTTCTTC
TRBV7-2,NA,TRBJ2-1,once,16,CASSSEGGDPSNEQFF,TGTGCCAGCAGCTCCGAAGGCGGGGACCCAAGCAATGAGCAGTTCTTC
TRBV30,NA,TRBJ1-6,NA,11,CAWMLNSPLHF,TGTGCCTGGATGCTTAATTCACCCCTCCACTTT
TRBV28,NA,TRBJ2-7,once,14,CASRFIGAPYEQYF,TGTGCCAGCAGATTTATCGGCGCTCCCTACGAGCAGTACTTC
TRBV18,NA,TRBJ1-1,NA,13,CASSPGTSNEAFF,TGTGCCAGCTCACCAGGGACCTCGAACGAAGCTTTCTTT
TRBV10-3,TRBD1,TRBJ2-7,once,15,CAISDTGTGTNEQYF,TGTGCCATCAGTGACACCGGGACAGGGACAAACGAGCAGTACTTC
TRBV9,TRBD1,TRBJ1-1,NA,14,CASSVSQGASEAFF,TGTGCCAGCAGCGTTTCCCAGGGGGCATCTGAAGCTTTCTTT
TRBV28,NA,TRBJ1-1,NA,13,CANRGRENTEAFF,TGTGCCAACCGGGGTAGGGAGAACACTGAAGCTTTCTTT
TRBV5-1,NA,TRBJ2-3,NA,14,CASSRQEGTDTQYF,TGCGCCAGCAGCCGACAGGAGGGCACAGATACGCAGTATTTT
TRBV12-1,NA,TRBJ2-4,NA,15,CASSFPGVAKNIQYF,TGTGCCAGCAGCTTTCCGGGAGTGGCCAAAAACATTCAGTACTTC
TRBV19,NA,TRBJ2-7,NA,14,CASSPGTGSYEQYF,TGTGCCAGTAGTCCTGGGACGGGGTCCTACGAGCAGTACTTC
TRBV30,NA,TRBJ1-3,NA,14,CAWSTTSSGNTIYF,TGTGCCTGGAGTACCACGAGCTCTGGAAACACCATATATTTT
TRBV25-1,TRBD1,TRBJ2-2,once,16,CASSEWDSPNTGELFF,TGTGCCAGCAGTGAATGGGACAGCCCGAACACCGGGGAGCTGTTTTTT
TRBV28,TRBD1,TRBJ1-4,NA,14,CASSTGGPNEKLFF,TGTGCCAGCAGCACAGGGGGGCCTAATGAAAAACTGTTTTTT
TRBV29-1,TRBD1,TRBJ2-2,few,15,CSVAPGQGRTGELFF,TGCAGCGTTGCTCCGGGACAGGGGCGCACCGGGGAGCTGTTTTTT
TRBV6-5,NA,TRBJ1-4,NA,13,CASSNRPNEKLFF,TGTGCCAGCAGTAACCGACCTAATGAAAAACTGTTTTTT